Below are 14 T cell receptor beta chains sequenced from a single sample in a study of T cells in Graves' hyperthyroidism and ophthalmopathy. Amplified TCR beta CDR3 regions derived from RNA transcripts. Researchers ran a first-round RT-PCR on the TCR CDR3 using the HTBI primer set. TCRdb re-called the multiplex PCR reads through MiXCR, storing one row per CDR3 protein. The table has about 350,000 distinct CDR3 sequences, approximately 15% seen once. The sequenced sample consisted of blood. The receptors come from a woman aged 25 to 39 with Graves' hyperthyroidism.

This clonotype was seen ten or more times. This CDR3 is CASRNTDYSGNTIYF. CDR3 nucleotide sequence: TGTGCCAGCCGCAATACAGATTACTCTGGAAACACCATATATTTT. V is TRBV6-2 or TRBV6-3 and J is TRBJ1-3; D gene unclear. There are 15 residues in the CDR3. Germline loops: CDR1 MNHEY, CDR2 SVGEGT. Trimming left V 8 bases short and J 0 bases short, with 14 bases between.

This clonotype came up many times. The CDR3 reads CSGRTGQRGYNEQFF. DNA for the CDR3: TGCAGCGGCCGGACCGGACAGCGGGGTTACAATGAGCAGTTCTTC. This sequence joins TRBV29-1 and TRBJ2-1, with D tentatively TRBD2 (7 bases). Looked up from germline, CDR1 is SQVTM and CDR2 is ANQGSEA. V was pared by 7 bases and J by 4 bases, with 20 bases between. The CDR3 length is 15 residues.

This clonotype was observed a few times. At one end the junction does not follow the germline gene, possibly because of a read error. The CDR3 sequence is CASSLGPGRMNSPLHF. CDR3 nucleotides: TGTGCCAGCAGCTTAGGCCCCGGGCGAATGAATTCACCCCTCCACTTT. The rearrangement links TRBV12-3 or TRBV12-4 to TRBJ1-6; D uncertain. There are 16 residues in the CDR3.

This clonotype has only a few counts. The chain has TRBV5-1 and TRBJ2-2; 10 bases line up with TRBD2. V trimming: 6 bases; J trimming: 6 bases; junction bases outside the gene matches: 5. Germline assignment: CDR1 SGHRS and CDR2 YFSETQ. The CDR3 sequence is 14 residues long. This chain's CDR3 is CASTLAGAPGELFF. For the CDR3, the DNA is TGCGCCAGCACCCTAGCGGGGGCCCCCGGGGAGCTGTTTTTT.

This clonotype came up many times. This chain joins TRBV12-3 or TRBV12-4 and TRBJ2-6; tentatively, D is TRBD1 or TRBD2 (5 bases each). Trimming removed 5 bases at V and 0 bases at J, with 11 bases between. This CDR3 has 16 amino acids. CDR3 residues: CASSPQGPSGANVLTF. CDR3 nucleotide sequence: TGTGCCAGCAGTCCCCAGGGACCCTCTGGGGCCAACGTCCTGACTTTC.

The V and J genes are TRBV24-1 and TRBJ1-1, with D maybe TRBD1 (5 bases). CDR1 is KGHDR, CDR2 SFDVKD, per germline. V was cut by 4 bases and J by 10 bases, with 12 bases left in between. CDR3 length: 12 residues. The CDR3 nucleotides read TGTGCCACCAGTGACGGCCCCGGGGGAGCTTTCTTT. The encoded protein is CATSDGPGGAFF.

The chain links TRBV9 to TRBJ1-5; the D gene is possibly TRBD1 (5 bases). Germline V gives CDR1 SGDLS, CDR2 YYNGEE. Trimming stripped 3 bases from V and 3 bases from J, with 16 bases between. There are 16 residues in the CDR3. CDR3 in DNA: TGTGCCAGCAGCGACGGGGAGGGGTCCTTCAATCAGCCCCAGCATTTT. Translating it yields CASSDGEGSFNQPQHF.

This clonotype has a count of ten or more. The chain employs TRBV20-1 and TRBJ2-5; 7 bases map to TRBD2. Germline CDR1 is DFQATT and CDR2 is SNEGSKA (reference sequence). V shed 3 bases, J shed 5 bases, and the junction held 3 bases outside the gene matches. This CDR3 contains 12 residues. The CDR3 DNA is TGCAGTGCTAGTTCCGGGGGGGAGACCCAGTACTTC. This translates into CSASSGGETQYF.

The CDR3 is CSVGGLAGGYTDTQYF. The DNA of the CDR3 is TGCAGCGTGGGGGGACTAGCGGGAGGGTACACAGATACGCAGTATTTT. The V call is TRBV29-1, the J call TRBJ2-3; 16 nucleotides line up with TRBD2. The CDR3 is 16 amino acids. The V and J ends lost 6 bases and 2 bases, in that order; junction bases with no gene match: 5. Germline V lookup: CDR1 SQVTM, CDR2 ANQGSEA.

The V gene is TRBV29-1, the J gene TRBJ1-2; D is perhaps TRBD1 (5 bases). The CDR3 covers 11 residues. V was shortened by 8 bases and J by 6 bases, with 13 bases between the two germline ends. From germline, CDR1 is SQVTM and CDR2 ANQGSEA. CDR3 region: CSITLGHGYTF. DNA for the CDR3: TGCAGCATCACGTTGGGGCATGGCTACACCTTC.

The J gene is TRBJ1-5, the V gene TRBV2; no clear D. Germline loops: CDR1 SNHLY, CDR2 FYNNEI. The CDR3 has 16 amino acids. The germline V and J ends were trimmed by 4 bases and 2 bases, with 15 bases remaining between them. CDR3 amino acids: CASSVGLSTGNQPQHF. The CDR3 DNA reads TGTGCCAGCAGTGTAGGGTTAAGTACGGGCAATCAGCCCCAGCATTTT. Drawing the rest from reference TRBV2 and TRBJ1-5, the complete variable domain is EPEVTQTPSHQVTQMGQEVILRCVPISNHLYFYWYRQILGQKVEFLVSFYNNEISEKSEIFDDQFSVERPDGSNFTLKIRSTKLEDSAMYFCASSVGLSTGNQPQHFGDGTRLSIL.

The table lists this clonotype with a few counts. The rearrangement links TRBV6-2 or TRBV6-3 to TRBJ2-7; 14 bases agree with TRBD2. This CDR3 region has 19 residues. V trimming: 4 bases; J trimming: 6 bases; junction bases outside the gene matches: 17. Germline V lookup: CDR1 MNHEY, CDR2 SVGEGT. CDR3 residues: CASSSPKNPTSGRVGEQYF. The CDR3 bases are TGTGCCAGCAGTTCCCCGAAAAACCCGACTAGCGGGAGGGTGGGCGAGCAGTACTTC.

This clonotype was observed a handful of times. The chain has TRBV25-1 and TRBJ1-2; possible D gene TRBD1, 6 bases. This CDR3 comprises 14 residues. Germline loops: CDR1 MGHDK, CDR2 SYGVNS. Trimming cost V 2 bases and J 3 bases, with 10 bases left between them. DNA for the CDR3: TGTGCCAGCAGTGAACAGGGGAGGTACTATGGCTACACCTTC. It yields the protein CASSEQGRYYGYTF.

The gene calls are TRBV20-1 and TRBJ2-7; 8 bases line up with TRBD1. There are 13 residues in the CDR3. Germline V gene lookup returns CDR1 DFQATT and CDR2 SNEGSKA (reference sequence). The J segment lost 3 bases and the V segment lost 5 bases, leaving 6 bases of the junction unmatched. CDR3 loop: CSAGRQGNYEQYF. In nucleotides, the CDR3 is TGCAGTGCTGGGCGACAGGGGAACTACGAGCAGTACTTC.